This T cell receptor beta chain derives from a study of blood T cell repertoires in COVID-19. Whole-study context: From the United States, Italy and Spain came samples of acute and convalescent COVID-19. PBMCs, B-cell-depleted T cells, or T cells were the source of the cDNA or gDNA that made up the material.

Original processing methods: Amplified reference gene primers provided the basis for estimating nucleated cell counts. TCRdb's copy holds only in-frame clones and misses some; the assay was immunoSEQ multiplex PCR. V and J calls and clone size follow that table, whereas D and trimming were derived from the DNA. The table has some 300,000 clones, around 84% seen once. The germline gives CDR1 SGHTA, CDR2 FQGNSA. Trimming removed 5 bases at V and 5 bases at J, with 15 bases between. The CDR3 runs to 15 residues. The specimen was peripheral blood. This receptor was obtained from a man between 65 and 85 years old with acute or convalescent COVID-19. The genes are TRBV7-2 and TRBJ1-4; D may be TRBD1 (5 bases). CDR3 in DNA: TGTGCCAGCAGCCGGAGTGGGACTGGGAATGAAAAACTGTTTTTT. It specifies CASSRSGTGNEKLFF.